The 26 T cell receptor beta chains given below trace back to one sample, sequenced in a study of metastatic and nonmetastatic thyroid tumors. TCRdb ran MiXCR on the PCR reads. The sample records fewer than 100,000 clones, about 15% being singletons. No treatment had been given to any patient before thyroid surgery. Input material: blood. The receptors derive from a female donor with papillary thyroid cancer or a benign thyroid nodule (not recorded which). Some clones in this sample may be carry-over from other donors' samples.

The table lists this clone with a count of one. CDR3 sequence (DNA): TGTTCCGCGGGACAGGGGATGAACACTGAAGCTTTCTTT. It yields the protein CSAGQGMNTEAFF. This rearrangement joins TRBV30 to TRBJ1-1; the match to TRBD1 covers 10 bases. Germline CDR1 GTSNPN, CDR2 SVGIG (reference sequence). This CDR3 contains 13 residues.

This clone was picked up many times. The chain joins TRBV5-1 to TRBJ1-4; no clear D. This CDR3 region has 15 residues. The V end lost 0 bases, the J end lost 5 bases, and 11 bases lay between the germline ends. CDR1 and CDR2 (germline): SGHRS, YFSETQ. The DNA of the CDR3 is TGCGCCAGCAGCTTGGCCGGTTTTGAAAATGAAAAACTGTTTTTT. It is translated as CASSLAGFENEKLFF.

This clone has at least ten counts. The rearrangement links TRBV20-1 to TRBJ1-1; D might be TRBD1 (5 bases). Germline assignment: CDR1 DFQATT and CDR2 SNEGSKA (reference sequence). The CDR3 is made up of 16 amino acids. V lost 0 bases and J lost 4, with 18 bases in between. The CDR3 DNA is TGCAGTGCTAGAGACGAAGGGGCGAGGGGAGGCACTGAAGCTTTCTTT. Encoded protein: CSARDEGARGGTEAFF.

This clone was detected only a few times. The CDR3 DNA follows: TGTGCCAGCAGCCCAGGGGACCGCCTATTGTATGGCTACACCTTC. This gives the protein CASSPGDRLLYGYTF. The V and J genes are TRBV3-1 and TRBJ1-2; possibly TRBD1 for D (6 bases). CDR1 and CDR2 from the germline V gene are LGHDT and YNNKEL (reference sequence). The CDR3 is made up of 15 amino acids. V lost 4 bases and J 5 bases, leaving 17 bases between the germline ends.

This clone was detected ten times or more. CDR3 sequence reads: CASRDRISNTEAFF. The CDR3 bases are TGTGCCAGCAGGGACAGGATATCGAACACTGAAGCTTTCTTT. This chain joins TRBV6-1 and TRBJ1-1, with 7 bases matching TRBD1. Germline CDR1 MNHNS, CDR2 SASEGT. The CDR3 extends over 14 amino acids. The V segment lost 6 bases and the J segment 1 base; nucleotides outside the gene matches: 5.

The sample holds many counts of this clone. The V gene is TRBV12-3 or TRBV12-4, the J gene TRBJ2-2, with D possibly being TRBD1 (6 bases). Trimming took off 0 bases at V and 2 bases at J, with 13 bases between the two ends. CDR3 length: 17 amino acids. The CDR3 here is CASSLALGAENTGELFF. As DNA, the CDR3 is TGTGCCAGCAGTTTAGCATTGGGGGCAGAAAACACCGGGGAGCTGTTTTTT.

This clone was seen ten or more times. The chain employs TRBV18 and TRBJ1-2; D is uncertain. The CDR3 runs 13 residues. Germline CDR1 is KGHSH and CDR2 is LQKENI. V shed 3 bases and J shed 3 bases, with 8 bases lying between them. Here the CDR3 DNA reads TGTGCCAGCTCACCGGAGGATTACTATGGCTACACCTTC. Residues: CASSPEDYYGYTF.

Only a few counts were recorded for this clone. This may be a read error, as it is one base from a much larger clone. Distinct nucleotide sequences in the sample also encode this CDR3. The gene calls are TRBV20-1 and TRBJ2-1, with unresolved D. The CDR3 covers 12 residues. V was cut by 3 bases and J by 10 bases, with 13 bases left in between. CDR1 is DFQATT, CDR2 SNEGSKA, per germline (reference sequence). CDR3 loop: CSASDGDIEQFF. Here the CDR3 DNA reads TGCAGTGCTAGTGATGGTGATATCGAGCAGTTCTTC.

In this sample, this clone turned up many times. The rearrangement uses TRBV6-1 and TRBJ2-1; the match to TRBD2 covers 9 bases. V lost 7 bases to trimming and J lost 7 bases; unmatched junction nucleotides: 11. The CDR3 loop spans 15 amino acids. Germline V gene lookup returns CDR1 MNHNS and CDR2 SASEGT. CDR3 coding DNA: TGTGCCAGCATCCGAACCCTAGCGGGGAAGAATGAGCAGTTCTTC. It encodes CASIRTLAGKNEQFF.

As regards this clone: A read error may be the cause here, since a much bigger clone is one base away. The V call is TRBV4-1, the J call TRBJ2-3; a weak D match, TRBD1 (6 bases). This CDR3 is 17 amino acids long. Germline V gene sequence: CDR1 MGHRA, CDR2 YSYEKL. V was shortened by 1 base and J by 4 bases, with 18 bases between the two germline ends. Here the CDR3 reads CASSQGRYRVRSDTQYF. The CDR3 coding sequence is TGCGCCAGCAGCCAAGGACGATACAGGGTGCGGTCAGATACGCAGTATTTT.

The sample holds one count of this clone. The CDR3 nucleotides are TGTGCCAGCAGCTTAGGGGACCCTACGATTGGTTGCTACACCTTC. As protein: CASSLGDPTIGCYTF. The chain carries TRBV7-2 and TRBJ1-2, with a tentative D call TRBD1 (5 bases). The V end was cut by 1 base, the J end by 9 bases, with 18 bases between. The CDR3 runs 15 residues. Germline CDR1 is SGHTA and CDR2 is FQGNSA.

This clone appeared many times. The V call is TRBV20-1, the J call TRBJ2-1; 7 nucleotides agree with TRBD2. CDR3 length: 17 residues. Trimming removed 0 bases from V and 6 bases from J; junction bases left unmatched: 14. Looked up from germline, CDR1 is DFQATT and CDR2 is SNEGSKA (reference sequence). CDR3 bases: TGCAGTGCTAGAGAATCTGGGGGGAGGGGTTTTTCCAATGAGCAGTTCTTC. Amino acid sequence: CSARESGGRGFSNEQFF.

This clone was seen at least ten times. With a much larger clone just one base away, this may be a read error. This CDR3 is also generated by other DNA sequences in the sample. The chain couples TRBV6-1 to TRBJ2-7, with 8 bases fitting TRBD1. The CDR3 runs 13 residues. CDR1 and CDR2 from the germline V gene are MNHNS and SASEGT. The CDR3 DNA is TGCGCCAGCGGACAGGGACCGCGCTACGAGCAGTACTTC. The encoded protein is CASGQGPRYEQYF.

As concerns this clone: A junction boundary mismatches the germline segment, possibly from a read error. This sample also contains other DNA sequences that code for the same CDR3. This chain connects TRBV28 to TRBJ2-7, with D perhaps TRBD2 (7 bases). CDR3 length equals 16 residues. The germline V gene has CDR1 MDHEN and CDR2 SYDVKM. The CDR3 nucleotides read TGTGCCAGCAGTCTAGGGGGGAGGGTTGGTGCTCCCGAGCAATACTTC. Residues: CASSLGGRVGAPEQYF. Filled out from reference TRBV28 and TRBJ2-7, the complete variable domain reads DVKVTQSSRYLVKRTGEKVFLECVQDMDHENMFWYRQDPGLGLRLIYFSYDVKMKEKGDIPEGYSVSREKKERFSLILESASTNQTSMYLCASSLGGRVGAPEQYFGPGTRLTVT.

This clone has only a few counts. Different DNA sequences within this sample yield the same CDR3. This chain's CDR3 is CASSSSGRGEKLFF. The CDR3, as DNA: TGTGCCAGCAGTTCCTCGGGGCGTGGTGAAAAACTGTTTTTT. The chain is built from TRBV28 and TRBJ1-4, with D possibly TRBD1 on 5 matching bases. Trimming pared 4 bases from V and 7 bases from J, leaving 13 bases between. The V gene's germline CDR1 is MDHEN and CDR2 SYDVKM. The CDR3 is made up of 14 amino acids.

The table lists this clone with a few counts. Just one base apart from a much larger clone, this may be a read error. The sample carries other DNA sequences with the same CDR3. This chain uses TRBV7-9 with TRBJ2-2; TRBD2 agrees at 8 bases. This CDR3 region has 15 residues. V trimming: 8 bases; J trimming: 0 bases; junction bases outside the gene matches: 5. Germline values: CDR1 SEHNR, CDR2 FQNEAQ (reference sequence). The chain's CDR3 is CASPAGASNTGELFF. The CDR3 coding sequence is TGTGCCAGCCCAGCGGGAGCGTCGAACACCGGGGAGCTGTTTTTT.

Comments on this clone: Since a much larger clone is just one base distant, this may be a read error. The CDR3 DNA is TGTGCCAGCAGCGTAGGTTTTGACGCCCTCACAGATACGCAGTATTTT. Amino acid sequence: CASSVGFDALTDTQYF. The V call is TRBV9, the J call TRBJ2-3; D is ambiguous. Trimming left V 0 bases short and J 2 bases short, with 13 bases between. The CDR3 length is 16 residues. The V gene's germline CDR1 is SGDLS and CDR2 YYNGEE.

This clone was found many times. J is TRBJ1-2 and V is TRBV28; D ambiguous. The CDR3 consists of 14 residues. V was clipped by 6 bases and J by 4 bases, with 15 bases between them. CDR1 is MDHEN, CDR2 SYDVKM, per germline. This chain's CDR3 is CASSHPRVSYGYTF. DNA for the CDR3: TGTGCCAGCAGCCACCCTAGGGTGAGCTATGGCTACACCTTC.

This clone occurred a few times. V is TRBV6-2 or TRBV6-3 and J is TRBJ1-2; D gene unclear. The germline V gene encodes CDR1 MNHEY and CDR2 SVGEGT. The CDR3 covers 16 residues. The V end was cut by 3 bases, the J end by 2 bases, with 16 bases between. CDR3 region: CASSYPSGSANYGYTF. The CDR3 nucleotides are TGTGCCAGCAGTTATCCATCGGGTTCCGCAAACTATGGCTACACCTTC.

This clone came up a few times. Within the sample, other DNA sequences also encode this same CDR3. The chain carries TRBV15 and TRBJ2-5; no clear D gene. The CDR3 runs 14 residues. V shed 5 bases and J shed 2 bases, with 12 bases lying between them. Germline-derived CDR1 and CDR2 are LNHNV and YYDKDF (reference sequence). The CDR3 region has the DNA TGTGCCACCAGCGCTCCGGATGGACAAGAGACCCAGTACTTC. It translates to CATSAPDGQETQYF.

Points on this clone: One base away lies a much larger clone, so this may be a sequencing read error. The V and J genes are TRBV7-9 and TRBJ1-1; D unclear. Germline values: CDR1 SEHNR, CDR2 FQNEAQ (reference sequence). The CDR3 spans 13 residues. The CDR3 reads CASSLEGVTEALF. The CDR3 DNA follows: TGTGCCAGCAGCTTAGAAGGCGTCACTGAAGCTCTCTTT. The complete variable domain, with remaining parts taken from reference TRBV7-9 and TRBJ1-1, reads DTGVSQNPRHKITKRGQNVTFRCDPISEHNRLYWYRQTLGQGPEFLTYFQNEAQLEKSRLLSDRFSAERPKGSFSTLEIQRTEQGDSAMYLCASSLEGVTEALFGQGTRLTVV.

There are a few counts of this clone. V gene TRBV6-1 combines with J gene TRBJ2-7; 9 positions agree with TRBD1. Germline-derived CDR1 and CDR2 are MNHNS and SASEGT. There are 14 residues in the CDR3. V lost 5 bases to trimming and J lost 3 bases; unmatched junction nucleotides: 5. The CDR3 loop reads CASSPRQGGYEQYF. CDR3 coding DNA: TGTGCCAGCAGTCCTAGACAGGGGGGCTACGAGCAGTACTTC.

The chain is built from TRBV6-1 and TRBJ1-2; 7 nucleotides line up with TRBD1. Germline lookup yields CDR1 MNHNS and CDR2 SASEGT. J was trimmed by 4 bases and V by 1 base; bases with no gene match: 3. The CDR3 length is 14 residues. CDR3 sequence reads: CASSEGTGLYGYTF. Written as DNA, the CDR3 is TGTGCCAGCAGTGAAGGGACAGGTCTCTATGGCTACACCTTC.

This clone was detected many times. The chain has TRBV19 and TRBJ2-5; D is perhaps TRBD1 (5 bases). Germline assignment: CDR1 LNHDA and CDR2 SQIVND (reference sequence). The CDR3 consists of 13 residues. V lost 6 bases to trimming and J lost 0 bases, with 8 bases between them. The CDR3 DNA reads as TGTGCCAGTAGCTCAGGGTACCAAGAGACCCAGTACTTC. It encodes CASSSGYQETQYF.

Points on this clone: A clone one base away is much larger, so this may be a read error. The chain employs TRBV20-1 and TRBJ2-5; 14 bases map to TRBD2. The CDR3 is made up of 19 amino acids. Germline-derived CDR1 and CDR2 are DFQATT and SNEGSKA (reference sequence). CDR3: CSSRHWTSGGQRYQETQYF. Written as DNA, the CDR3 is TGCAGTTCTAGACACTGGACTAGCGGGGGGCAACGGTACCAAGAGACCCAGTACTTC.

As concerns this clone: A much larger clone is a single base away; this may be a read error. This sequence joins TRBV9 and TRBJ1-4, with 7 bases matching TRBD1. CDR1 and CDR2 (germline): SGDLS, YYNGEE. Losses at the gene ends were 4 bases for V and 5 bases for J; bases not matched to a gene: 11. This CDR3 has 16 amino acids. CDR3 sequence: CASSPSHVDRNEKLFF. CDR3 coding DNA: TGTGCCAGCAGCCCATCCCATGTGGACAGGAATGAAAAACTGTTTTTT.